The 8 T cell receptor beta chains below were found in one sample sequenced in a study of T cell responses to AZD1222 COVID-19 vaccine. Data came from immunoSEQ multiplex PCR; TCRdb stores just in-frame clones and leaves some out. The sample consists of approximately 140,000 clones, around 94% of them appearing once. The sequencing here drew on peripheral blood, taken on day 0 of AZD1222 vaccination. The receptors originated from an adult in good health.

This chain links TRBV10-3 with TRBJ2-4, with D perhaps TRBD1 (5 bases). The V end lost 3 bases, the J end lost 8 bases, and 8 bases lay between the germline ends. Germline V CDR1 and CDR2: ENHRY, SYGVKD. The CDR3 totals 12 residues. The CDR3 coding sequence is TGTGCCATCAGTGATGGGGCTGACATTCAGTACTTC. This gives the protein CAISDGADIQYF.

The rearrangement uses TRBV7-9 and TRBJ1-4; a weak D match, TRBD1 (5 bases). The CDR3 has 16 residues. Germline loops: CDR1 SEHNR, CDR2 FQNEAQ (reference sequence). The V gene lost 3 bases and the J gene lost 7 bases, with 18 bases spanning the gap. CDR3: CASSLGLGGSVEKLFF. CDR3 coding DNA: TGTGCCAGCAGCTTGGGACTGGGGGGTTCGGTTGAAAAACTGTTTTTT.

This clone was detected only once. This chain uses TRBV7-9 with TRBJ1-6; possible D gene TRBD1, 6 bases. The V end was cut by 5 bases, the J end by 10 bases, with 21 bases between. The germline CDR1 and CDR2 sequences are SEHNR and FQNEAQ (reference sequence). The CDR3 contains 16 residues. DNA of the CDR3: TGTGCCAGCAGCCCCACCGACCAGGGGCTATGGTCACCCCTCCACTTT. It specifies CASSPTDQGLWSPLHF.

For the CDR3, the DNA is TGCGCCAGCAGCAACGGGACACCCGAGCATGAGCAGTTCTTC. Amino acid sequence: CASSNGTPEHEQFF. The rearrangement uses TRBV5-1 and TRBJ2-1, with D possibly matching TRBD1 (6 bases). The germline gives CDR1 SGHRS, CDR2 YFSETQ. The CDR3 loop spans 14 amino acids. The V end was cut by 4 bases, the J end by 8 bases, with 16 bases between.

J is TRBJ2-1 and V is TRBV16, with a possible D match to TRBD1 (5 bases). The ends were cut back, 4 bases at V and 4 bases at J, with 14 bases in the middle. The CDR3 totals 15 residues. Germline values: CDR1 KGHSY, CDR2 FQNENV. In DNA form, the CDR3 reads TGTGCCAGCAGCCCACCTGGGGCGGTATACAATGAGCAGTTCTTC. Translated: CASSPPGAVYNEQFF. Using reference TRBV16 and TRBJ2-1 for the parts outside the CDR3, the full variable domain is GEEVAQTPKHLVRGEGQKAKLYCAPIKGHSYVFWYQQVLKNEFKFLISFQNENVFDETGMPKERFSAKCLPNSPCSLEIQATKLEDSAVYFCASSPPGAVYNEQFFGPGTRLTVL.

The chain carries TRBV7-2 and TRBJ2-3; 14 bases align to TRBD2. The germline CDR1 and CDR2 sequences are SGHTA and FQGNSA. This CDR3 has 17 residues. Trimming at V came to 5 bases and at J to 5 bases, leaving 9 bases not matched to a gene. This chain's CDR3 is CASSQGTSGSFGDTQYF. DNA for the CDR3: TGTGCCAGCAGCCAGGGGACTAGCGGGAGTTTTGGAGATACGCAGTATTTT.

The chain links TRBV18 to TRBJ1-2; TRBD1 matches at 7 bases. The germline gives CDR1 KGHSH, CDR2 LQKENI. This CDR3 contains 17 residues. The junction had 15 bases not matched to a gene; V was cut back by 3 bases and J by 5 bases. CDR3 protein: CASSPTAPEGGGYGYTF. The CDR3 DNA sequence: TGTGCCAGCTCACCTACGGCCCCGGAAGGGGGCGGGTATGGCTACACCTTC.

The chain has TRBV2 and TRBJ2-3, with TRBD2 matching 8 bases. The CDR3 consists of 14 residues. Germline lookup yields CDR1 SNHLY and CDR2 FYNNEI. The junction had 8 bases not matched to a gene; V was cut back by 6 bases and J by 6 bases. CDR3: CASRAGGVVDTQYF. DNA for the CDR3: TGTGCCAGCAGGGCGGGGGGTGTGGTGGATACGCAGTATTTT.